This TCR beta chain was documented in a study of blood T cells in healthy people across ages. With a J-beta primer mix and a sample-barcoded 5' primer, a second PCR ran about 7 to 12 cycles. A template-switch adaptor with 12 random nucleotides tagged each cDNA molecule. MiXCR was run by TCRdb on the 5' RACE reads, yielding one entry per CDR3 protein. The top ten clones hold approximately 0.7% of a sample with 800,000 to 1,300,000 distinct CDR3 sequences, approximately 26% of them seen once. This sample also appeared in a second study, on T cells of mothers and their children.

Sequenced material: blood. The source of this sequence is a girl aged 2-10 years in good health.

CDR3 sequence: CASSLGARGSSYNEQFF. The CDR3 nucleotides are TGTGCCAGCAGCTTGGGGGCCCGGGGGAGCTCCTACAATGAGCAGTTCTTC. The chain employs TRBV7-2 and TRBJ2-1; D may correspond to TRBD1 or TRBD2 (6 bases each). Trimming pared 3 bases from V and 0 bases from J, leaving 15 bases between. CDR3 length: 17 amino acids. Germline-derived CDR1 and CDR2 are SGHTA and FQGNSA.